These 22 T cell receptor beta chains were all obtained from the same sample, sequenced in a study of T cells in Graves' hyperthyroidism and ophthalmopathy (dated by TCRdb to about 2019). Libraries came from multiplex PCR. Sequencer: Illumina HiSeq 2000. Amplification of TCR beta CDR3 regions was carried out from RNA transcripts. For the first round of RT-PCR on the TCR CDR3, the HTBI primer set was used together with the Qiagen OneStep RT-PCR kit. Using fastp trimming at Q25 and MiXCR clonotype assembly, TCRdb reanalyzed the public sequencing data and kept in-frame beta chains. For every CDR3 protein sequence, its rows merge into one entry that carries the most common genes and DNA. The sample has roughly 580,000 distinct CDR3 sequences on record, approximately 13% of them singletons. Almost 6% of the sample rests with the top ten. Sequenced input: blood. These receptors all stem from a woman aged 25 to 39 with Graves' hyperthyroidism that later progressed to Graves' ophthalmopathy.

This clonotype was seen repeatedly, ten times or more. The rearrangement joins TRBV7-9 to TRBJ2-7; D gene unclear. CDR3 length: 14 amino acids. Deletions cut 2 bases from V and 5 bases from J, with 13 bases between. From germline, CDR1 is SEHNR and CDR2 FQNEAQ (reference sequence). Here the CDR3 reads CASSLLLVWNEQYF. CDR3 sequence (DNA): TGTGCCAGCAGCTTACTCTTGGTTTGGAACGAGCAGTACTTC. The variable domain in full, with the rest retrieved from reference TRBV7-9 and TRBJ2-7, is DTGVSQNPRHKITKRGQNVTFRCDPISEHNRLYWYRQTLGQGPEFLTYFQNEAQLEKSRLLSDRFSAERPKGSFSTLEIQRTEQGDSAMYLCASSLLLVWNEQYFGPGTRLTVT.

This clonotype came up many times. The chain has TRBV2 and TRBJ1-4; TRBD1 might be the D (6 bases). Germline CDR1 is SNHLY and CDR2 is FYNNEI. The CDR3 sequence is 15 residues long. V dropped 6 bases and J dropped 5 bases, with 16 bases sitting between them. This CDR3 reads CASSAEGVENEKLFF. The CDR3 DNA is TGTGCCAGCAGCGCCGAGGGGGTGGAGAATGAAAAACTGTTTTTT.

This clonotype was seen at least ten times. The rearrangement links TRBV5-1 to TRBJ2-7; D remains ambiguous. This CDR3 region has 17 residues. Deletions cut 1 base from V and 3 bases from J, with 20 bases between. Germline CDR1 reads SGHRS; CDR2 reads YFSETQ. CDR3 nucleotides: TGCGCCAGCAGCTTGCGGTTCGGAGTCACGCTGAACTACGAGCAGTACTTC. Translated, it gives CASSLRFGVTLNYEQYF.

This clonotype came up many times. The J gene is TRBJ2-5, the V gene TRBV2; D remains ambiguous. Germline-derived CDR1 and CDR2 are SNHLY and FYNNEI. The CDR3 covers 12 residues. V gave up 4 bases and J gave up 12 bases, with 15 bases separating them. The DNA for the CDR3 is TGTGCCAGCAGTGCCTCCTCCCCCTTGGAGTACTTC. The encoded protein is CASSASSPLEYF.

The chain is built from TRBV7-9 and TRBJ1-2; possible D gene TRBD1, 6 bases. The germline gives CDR1 SEHNR, CDR2 FQNEAQ (reference sequence). The germline V and J ends were trimmed by 2 bases and 3 bases, with 13 bases remaining between them. The CDR3 has 15 residues. The CDR3 DNA is TGTGCCAGCAGCTTATCTGGGGGCAGGGACTATGGCTACACCTTC. Residues: CASSLSGGRDYGYTF.

This clonotype occurred many times. The rearrangement links TRBV28 to TRBJ1-4; 7 bases line up with TRBD1. In germline, CDR1 is MDHEN, CDR2 SYDVKM. Trimming took 6 bases from V and 8 from J; bases not matched to a gene: 12. CDR3 length equals 15 residues. The CDR3 loop is CASSSGQALNEKLFF. DNA for the CDR3: TGTGCCAGCAGCTCCGGACAGGCCTTGAACGAAAAACTGTTTTTT.

This clonotype was seen only a few times. The chain has TRBV29-1 and TRBJ2-2, with D perhaps assigned TRBD1 or TRBD2 (5 bases each). The V gene lost 3 bases and the J gene lost 8 bases, with 10 bases spanning the gap. CDR1 is SQVTM, CDR2 ANQGSEA, per germline. The CDR3 contains 12 residues. The CDR3 nucleotides are TGCAGCGTTGACCCCGGGACGGGGGAGCTGTTTTTT. Translated: CSVDPGTGELFF.

This clonotype was seen ten or more times. This chain connects TRBV6-2 or TRBV6-3 to TRBJ2-7, with no clear D. V was shortened by 2 bases and J by 2 bases, with 4 bases between the two germline ends. Germline assignment: CDR1 MNHEY and CDR2 SVGEGT. The CDR3 consists of 12 residues. The CDR3 sequence is CASSYGPYEQYF. The CDR3 nucleotides read TGTGCCAGCAGTTACGGACCCTACGAGCAGTACTTC.

This clonotype was picked up many times. The chain couples TRBV20-1 to TRBJ2-5, with TRBD2 matching over 13 bases. Germline loops: CDR1 DFQATT, CDR2 SNEGSKA (reference sequence). V lost 5 bases, J lost 5 bases, and 8 bases stayed unmatched. The CDR3 contains 15 residues. CDR3: CSAPKGTSGTETQYF. The CDR3 coding sequence is TGCAGTGCTCCGAAAGGGACTAGCGGGACCGAGACCCAGTACTTC.

This clonotype was counted many times. This chain links TRBV2 with TRBJ1-2, with D perhaps TRBD1 (5 bases). Looked up from germline, CDR1 is SNHLY and CDR2 is FYNNEI. V was trimmed by 4 bases and J by 1 base, leaving 10 bases between them. The CDR3 consists of 14 residues. The CDR3 bases are TGTGCCAGCAGTGGACAGAAGCTTAACTATGGCTACACCTTC. Its protein product is CASSGQKLNYGYTF.

This clonotype was picked up many times. The chain has TRBV7-9 and TRBJ2-7, with 7 bases that match TRBD1. This CDR3 has 14 amino acids. Germline-derived CDR1 and CDR2 are SEHNR and FQNEAQ (reference sequence). Trimming took 3 bases from V and 4 from J; bases not matched to a gene: 6. The CDR3: CASSFDRELYEQYF. CDR3 nucleotides: TGTGCCAGCAGCTTCGACAGGGAACTTTACGAGCAGTACTTC.

This clonotype was counted at least ten times. The chain is built from TRBV6-1 and TRBJ2-4; D might be TRBD1 (6 bases). Germline V gene sequence: CDR1 MNHNS, CDR2 SASEGT. The CDR3 has 15 residues. With 5 bases removed from V and 6 bases from J, the gap between germline ends came to 17 bases. The CDR3 sequence is CASSSATGATNIQYF. CDR3 DNA: TGTGCCAGCAGTTCGGCGACAGGTGCGACAAACATTCAGTACTTC.

In its sample, this clonotype was seen many times. The V call is TRBV19, the J call TRBJ1-5; D unclear. In germline, CDR1 is LNHDA, CDR2 SQIVND (reference sequence). The CDR3 runs 15 residues. The V and J ends lost 2 bases and 7 bases respectively, with 15 bases between them. CDR3 DNA: TGTGCCAGTAGTATAAACTCCGGCGGGGAACAGCCCCAGCATTTT. As protein: CASSINSGGEQPQHF. The whole variable domain, remainder taken from reference TRBV19 and TRBJ1-5, is DGGITQSPKYLFRKEGQNVTLSCEQNLNHDAMYWYRQDPGQGLRLIYYSQIVNDFQKGDIAEGYSVSREKKESFPLTVTSAQKNPTAFYLCASSINSGGEQPQHFGDGTRLSIL.

In this sample, this clonotype turned up many times. V is TRBV2 and J is TRBJ2-7; D might be TRBD2 (5 bases). Germline V gives CDR1 SNHLY, CDR2 FYNNEI. The CDR3 consists of 12 residues. Trimming took 6 bases from V and 4 from J, leaving 10 bases between them. The CDR3 sequence is CASSVRGYEQYF. Here the CDR3 DNA reads TGTGCCAGCAGCGTTCGGGGATACGAGCAGTACTTC.

This clonotype was seen a handful of times. The chain uses TRBV7-9 and TRBJ1-2; D gene unclear. Deletions cut 5 bases from V and 12 bases from J, with 13 bases between. Germline V gives CDR1 SEHNR, CDR2 FQNEAQ (reference sequence). The CDR3 runs 11 residues. The CDR3 region has the DNA TGTGCCAGCAGCCCTATTGAAGAGAACACCTTC. This sequence encodes CASSPIEENTF.

This chain joins TRBV19 and TRBJ1-5, with 7 bases aligning to TRBD1. The CDR3 length is 15 residues. Unmatched junction bases numbered 9, after V lost 5 bases and J lost 5 bases. The germline gives CDR1 LNHDA, CDR2 SQIVND (reference sequence). The CDR3, as DNA: TGTGCCAGTAGTTCCCGGGACAGCGGTCATCAGCCCCAGCATTTT. It is translated as CASSSRDSGHQPQHF. Full variable domain (outside the CDR3, taken from reference TRBV19 and TRBJ1-5): DGGITQSPKYLFRKEGQNVTLSCEQNLNHDAMYWYRQDPGQGLRLIYYSQIVNDFQKGDIAEGYSVSREKKESFPLTVTSAQKNPTAFYLCASSSRDSGHQPQHFGDGTRLSIL.

V gene TRBV2 combines with J gene TRBJ1-4, with TRBD1 identical over 7 bases. The length of the CDR3 is 14 residues. Germline V gives CDR1 SNHLY, CDR2 FYNNEI. With V trimmed by 8 bases and J by 3 bases, 6 bases remained unmatched. CDR3 coding DNA: TGTGCCAGCGGAGCGGGACAGCCTAATGAAAAACTGTTTTTT. Translating gives CASGAGQPNEKLFF.

Many counts were recorded for this clonotype. The J gene is TRBJ1-5, the V gene TRBV28, with TRBD1 matching 8 bases. From germline, CDR1 is MDHEN and CDR2 SYDVKM. After removal of 7 bases from V and 4 bases from J, the junction contained 6 bases not matched to a gene. The CDR3 loop spans 14 amino acids. CDR3 bases: TGTGCCAGCAACCCTGGACAGGGTAATCAGCCCCAGCATTTT. Translating gives CASNPGQGNQPQHF.

This clonotype was seen repeatedly, ten times or more. The chain recombines TRBV19 with TRBJ1-5, with D possibly being TRBD1 (5 bases). This CDR3 spans 16 amino acids. Germline V CDR1 and CDR2: LNHDA, SQIVND (reference sequence). The V end lost 7 bases, the J end lost 0 bases, and 16 bases lay between the germline ends. The CDR3 protein is CASTQSTEYSNQPQHF. The CDR3 DNA sequence: TGTGCCAGTACTCAATCGACAGAGTATAGCAATCAGCCCCAGCATTTT.

The table lists this clonotype with a few counts. The chain is built from TRBV5-1 and TRBJ2-3, with 16 bases aligning to TRBD2. Germline V lookup: CDR1 SGHRS, CDR2 YFSETQ. The junction had 12 bases not matched to a gene; V was cut back by 4 bases and J by 1 base. There are 20 residues in the CDR3. In DNA form, the CDR3 reads TGCGCCAGCAGCGGTACCGGGACTAGCGGGAGGGCCATGGGCACAGATACGCAGTATTTT. Translation: CASSGTGTSGRAMGTDTQYF.

With respect to this clonotype: Lacking the conserved final phenylalanine or tryptophan, this CDR3 likely reflects a read error. The chain recombines TRBV7-2 with TRBJ1-1; weak D call: TRBD1 (5 bases). Germline CDR1 reads SGHTA; CDR2 reads FQGNSA. CDR3 length equals 13 residues. Trimming left V 5 bases short and J 1 base short, with 8 bases between. CDR3 sequence reads: CASSRTGNTEAFL. CDR3 DNA: TGTGCCAGCAGCCGAACAGGGAACACTGAAGCTTTCCTT.

The V call is TRBV5-1, the J call TRBJ2-7, with 8 bases matching TRBD1. Germline values: CDR1 SGHRS, CDR2 YFSETQ. This CDR3 has 16 residues. Unmatched junction bases numbered 9, after V lost 2 bases and J lost 2 bases. The CDR3 coding sequence is TGCGCCAGCAGCTTTTCCACAGGGGGGACAGCCTACGAGCAGTACTTC. This translates into CASSFSTGGTAYEQYF.